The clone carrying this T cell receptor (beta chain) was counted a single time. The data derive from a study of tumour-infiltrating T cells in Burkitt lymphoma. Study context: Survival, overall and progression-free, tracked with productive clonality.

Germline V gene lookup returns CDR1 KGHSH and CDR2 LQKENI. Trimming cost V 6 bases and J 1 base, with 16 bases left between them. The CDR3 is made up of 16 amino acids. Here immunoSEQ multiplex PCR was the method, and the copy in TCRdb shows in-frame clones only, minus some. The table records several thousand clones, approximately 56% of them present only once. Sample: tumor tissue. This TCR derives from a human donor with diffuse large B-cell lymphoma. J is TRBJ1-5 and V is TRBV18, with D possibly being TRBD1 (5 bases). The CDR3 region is CASSPQLGGSNQPQHF. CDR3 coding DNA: TGTGCCAGCTCCCCCCAGTTGGGGGGGAGCAATCAGCCCCAGCATTTT.